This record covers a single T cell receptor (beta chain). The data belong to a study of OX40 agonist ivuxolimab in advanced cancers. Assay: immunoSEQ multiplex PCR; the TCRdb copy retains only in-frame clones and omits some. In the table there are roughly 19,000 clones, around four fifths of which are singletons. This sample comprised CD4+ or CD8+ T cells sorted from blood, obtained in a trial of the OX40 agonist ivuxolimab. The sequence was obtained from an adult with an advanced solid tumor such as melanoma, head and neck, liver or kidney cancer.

The CDR3 DNA is TGTGCCAGCAGCTTAACTGACAGTTACGAGCAGTACTTC. It encodes CASSLTDSYEQYF. The chain is built from TRBV7-2 and TRBJ2-7; D perhaps matches TRBD1 (5 bases). Between the trimmed V and J ends, which lost 2 bases and 4 bases, there was a span of 9 bases. The CDR3 length is 13 residues. Germline CDR1 reads SGHTA; CDR2 reads FQGNSA. The entire variable domain, with the rest obtained from reference TRBV7-2 and TRBJ2-7, is as follows: GAGVSQSPSNKVTEKGKDVELRCDPISGHTALYWYRQSLGQGLEFLIYFQGNSAPDKSGLPSDRFSAERTGGSVSTLTIQRTQQEDSAVYLCASSLTDSYEQYFGPGTRLTVT.